The sequence of this TCR beta chain was determined in a study of blood T cell repertoires in COVID-19. There are 14 residues in the CDR3. Germline V CDR1 and CDR2: SGDLS, YYNGEE. V shed 1 base and J 8 bases; nucleotides not matched to a gene: 6. Assay: immunoSEQ multiplex PCR; the TCRdb copy retains only in-frame clones and omits some. The table shows around 150,000 clones, with 65% to 85% occurring only once. This rearrangement joins TRBV9 to TRBJ1-1, with 9 bases matching TRBD1. This TCR derives from a woman aged 80 or older with active or convalescent COVID-19. The source material was peripheral blood. CDR3 loop: CASSVTGTGNEAFF. In nucleotides, the CDR3 is TGTGCCAGCAGCGTAACCGGGACAGGGAACGAAGCTTTCTTT.